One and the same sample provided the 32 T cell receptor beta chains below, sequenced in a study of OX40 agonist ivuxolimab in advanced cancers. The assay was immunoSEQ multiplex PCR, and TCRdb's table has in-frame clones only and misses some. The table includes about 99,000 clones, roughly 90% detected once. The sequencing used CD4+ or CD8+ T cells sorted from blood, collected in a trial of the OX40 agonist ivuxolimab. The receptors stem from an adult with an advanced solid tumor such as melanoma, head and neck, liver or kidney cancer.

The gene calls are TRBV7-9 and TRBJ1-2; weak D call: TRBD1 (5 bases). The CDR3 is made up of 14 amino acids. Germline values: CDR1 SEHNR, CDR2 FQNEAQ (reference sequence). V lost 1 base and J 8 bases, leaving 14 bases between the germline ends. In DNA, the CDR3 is TGTGCCAGCAGCTTAGTGGGGCATACAAGGGGCTACACCTTC. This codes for CASSLVGHTRGYTF.

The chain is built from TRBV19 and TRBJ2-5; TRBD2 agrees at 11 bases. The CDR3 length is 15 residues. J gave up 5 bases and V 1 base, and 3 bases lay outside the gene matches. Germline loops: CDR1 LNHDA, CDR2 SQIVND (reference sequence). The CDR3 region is CASSIVAGGGETQYF. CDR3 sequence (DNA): TGTGCCAGTAGTATAGTAGCGGGAGGGGGGGAGACCCAGTACTTC.

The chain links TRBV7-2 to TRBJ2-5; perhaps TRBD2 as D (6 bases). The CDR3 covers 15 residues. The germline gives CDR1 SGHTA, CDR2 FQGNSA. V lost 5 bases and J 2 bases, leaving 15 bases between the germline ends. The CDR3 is CASSPRGFSQETQYF. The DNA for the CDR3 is TGTGCCAGCAGCCCCCGGGGGTTTTCACAAGAGACCCAGTACTTC.

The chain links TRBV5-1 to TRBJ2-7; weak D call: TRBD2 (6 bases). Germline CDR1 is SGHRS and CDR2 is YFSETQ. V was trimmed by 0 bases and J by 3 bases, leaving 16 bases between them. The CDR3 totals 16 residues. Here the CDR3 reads CASSLDVTRVRYEQYF. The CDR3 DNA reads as TGCGCCAGCAGCTTGGATGTGACTAGGGTTCGCTACGAGCAGTACTTC.

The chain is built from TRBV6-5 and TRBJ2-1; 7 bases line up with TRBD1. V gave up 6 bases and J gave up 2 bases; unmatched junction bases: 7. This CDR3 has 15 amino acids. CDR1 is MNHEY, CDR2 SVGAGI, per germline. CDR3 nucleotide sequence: TGTGCCAGCAGCCGCCTCACAGGGGCCTACAATGAGCAGTTCTTC. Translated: CASSRLTGAYNEQFF.

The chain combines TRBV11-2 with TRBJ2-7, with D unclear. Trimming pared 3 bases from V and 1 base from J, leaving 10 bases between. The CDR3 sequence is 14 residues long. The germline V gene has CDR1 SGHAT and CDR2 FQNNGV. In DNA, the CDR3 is TGTGCCAGCAGCTTCTTGGGTGGATCCTACGAGCAGTACTTC. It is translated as CASSFLGGSYEQYF.

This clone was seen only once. The CDR3 coding sequence is TGTGCCAGCACCTCCGAGGCGGGTAGCGGGGTCCACGAGCAGTACTTC. Translated, it gives CASTSEAGSGVHEQYF. The rearrangement joins TRBV11-2 to TRBJ2-7; 8 nucleotides agree with TRBD2. The CDR3 runs to 16 residues. V was pared by 7 bases and J by 5 bases, with 16 bases of the junction left unmatched. Germline values: CDR1 SGHAT, CDR2 FQNNGV.

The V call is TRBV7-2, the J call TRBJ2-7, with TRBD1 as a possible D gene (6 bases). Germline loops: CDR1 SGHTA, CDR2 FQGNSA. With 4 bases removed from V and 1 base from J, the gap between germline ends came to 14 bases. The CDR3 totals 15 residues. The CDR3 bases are TGTGCCAGCAGCTATAATGGACAGCCGTCCTACGAGCAGTACTTC. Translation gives CASSYNGQPSYEQYF.

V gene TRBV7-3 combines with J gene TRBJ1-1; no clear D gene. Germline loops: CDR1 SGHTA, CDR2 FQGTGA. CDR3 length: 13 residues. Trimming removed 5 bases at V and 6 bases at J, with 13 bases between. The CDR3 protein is CASSPGGRAEAFF. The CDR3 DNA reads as TGTGCCAGCAGCCCCGGCGGGAGGGCTGAAGCTTTCTTT.

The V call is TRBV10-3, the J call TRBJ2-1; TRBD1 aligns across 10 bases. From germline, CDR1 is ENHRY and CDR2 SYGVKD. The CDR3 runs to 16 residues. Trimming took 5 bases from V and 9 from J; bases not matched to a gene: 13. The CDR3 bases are TGTGCCATCAGTACTTCCGGGACAGGGGTCCGGGGTGAGCAGTTCTTC. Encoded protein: CAISTSGTGVRGEQFF.

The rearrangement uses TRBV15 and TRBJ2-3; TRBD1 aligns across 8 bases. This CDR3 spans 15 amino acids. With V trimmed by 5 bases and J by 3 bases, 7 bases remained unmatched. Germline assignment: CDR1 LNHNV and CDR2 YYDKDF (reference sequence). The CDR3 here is CATSRPGQETDTQYF. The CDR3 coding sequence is TGTGCCACCAGCCGACCGGGACAGGAAACAGATACGCAGTATTTT.

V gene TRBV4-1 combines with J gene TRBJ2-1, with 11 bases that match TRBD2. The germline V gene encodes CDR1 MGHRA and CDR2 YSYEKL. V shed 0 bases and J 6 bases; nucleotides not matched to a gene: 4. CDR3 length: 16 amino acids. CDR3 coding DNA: TGCGCCAGCAGCCAAGATTTGGGACTAGCGGTCAATGAGCAGTTCTTC. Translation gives CASSQDLGLAVNEQFF.

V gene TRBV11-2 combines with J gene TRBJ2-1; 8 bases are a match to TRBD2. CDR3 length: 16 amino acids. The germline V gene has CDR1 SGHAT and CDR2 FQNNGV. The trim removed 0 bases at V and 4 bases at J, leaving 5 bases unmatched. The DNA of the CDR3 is TGTGCCAGCAGCTTAGAAGTGACTAGCGTATACAATGAGCAGTTCTTC. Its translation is CASSLEVTSVYNEQFF.

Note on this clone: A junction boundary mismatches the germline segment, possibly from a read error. CDR3 sequence reads: CASLPPARVGYGYTF. CDR3 sequence (DNA): TGTGCCAGCTTACCACCGGCCAGGGTGGGCTATGGCTACACCTTC. The chain uses TRBV18 and TRBJ1-2; maybe TRBD1 (5 bases). CDR1 and CDR2 from the germline V gene are KGHSH and LQKENI. The CDR3 runs 15 residues. The whole variable domain, remainder taken from reference TRBV18 and TRBJ1-2, is NAGVMQNPRHLVRRRGQEARLRCSPMKGHSHVYWYRQLPEEGLKFMVYLQKENIIDESGMPKERFSAEFPKEGPSILRIQQVVRGDSAAYFCASLPPARVGYGYTFGSGTRLTVV.

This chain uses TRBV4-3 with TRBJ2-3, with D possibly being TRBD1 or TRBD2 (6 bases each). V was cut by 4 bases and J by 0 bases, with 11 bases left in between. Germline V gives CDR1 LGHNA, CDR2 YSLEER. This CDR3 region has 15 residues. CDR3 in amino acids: CASSLTGASTDTQYF. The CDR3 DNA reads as TGCGCCAGCAGCCTAACGGGGGCTAGCACAGATACGCAGTATTTT.

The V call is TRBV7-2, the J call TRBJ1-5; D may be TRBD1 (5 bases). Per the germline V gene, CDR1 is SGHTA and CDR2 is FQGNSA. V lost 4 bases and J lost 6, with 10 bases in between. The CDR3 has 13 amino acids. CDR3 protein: CASSSSQGQPQHF. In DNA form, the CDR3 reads TGTGCCAGCAGCTCTTCCCAGGGTCAGCCCCAGCATTTT.

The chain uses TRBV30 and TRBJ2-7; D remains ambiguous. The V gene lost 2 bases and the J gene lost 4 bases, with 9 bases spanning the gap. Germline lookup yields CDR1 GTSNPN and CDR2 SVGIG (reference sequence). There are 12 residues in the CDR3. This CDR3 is CAWSSGLYEQYF. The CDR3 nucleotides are TGTGCCTGGAGTTCCGGCTTATACGAGCAGTACTTC.

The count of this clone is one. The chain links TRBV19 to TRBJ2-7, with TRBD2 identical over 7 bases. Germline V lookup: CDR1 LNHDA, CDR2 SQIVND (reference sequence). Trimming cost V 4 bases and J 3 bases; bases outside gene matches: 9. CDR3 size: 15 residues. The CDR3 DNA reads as TGTGCCAGTAGTACCTCGATGGGAGGGGTCTACGAGCAGTACTTC. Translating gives CASSTSMGGVYEQYF.

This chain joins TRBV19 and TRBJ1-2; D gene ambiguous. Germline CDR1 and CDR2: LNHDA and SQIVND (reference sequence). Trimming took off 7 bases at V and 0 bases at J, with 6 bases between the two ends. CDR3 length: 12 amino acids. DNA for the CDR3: TGTGCCAGTACCCCGTCTAACTATGGCTACACCTTC. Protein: CASTPSNYGYTF.

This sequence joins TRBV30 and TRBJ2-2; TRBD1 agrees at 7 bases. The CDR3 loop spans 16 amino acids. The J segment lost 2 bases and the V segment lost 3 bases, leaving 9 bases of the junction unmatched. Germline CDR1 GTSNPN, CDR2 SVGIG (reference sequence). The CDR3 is CAWRTGEFRNTGELFF. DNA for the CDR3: TGTGCCTGGAGAACAGGGGAGTTTCGAAACACCGGGGAGCTGTTTTTT.

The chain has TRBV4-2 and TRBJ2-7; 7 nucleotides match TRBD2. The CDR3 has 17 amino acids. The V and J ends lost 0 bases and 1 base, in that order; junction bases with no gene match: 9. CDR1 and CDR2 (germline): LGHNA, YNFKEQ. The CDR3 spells CASSQDDSGHSSYEQYF. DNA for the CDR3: TGTGCCAGCAGCCAAGACGATAGCGGGCACTCTTCCTACGAGCAGTACTTC.

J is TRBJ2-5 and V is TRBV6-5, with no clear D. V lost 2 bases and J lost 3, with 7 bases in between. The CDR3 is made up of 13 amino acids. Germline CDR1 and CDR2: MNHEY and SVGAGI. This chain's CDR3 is CASSYVRKETQYF. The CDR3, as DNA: TGTGCCAGCAGTTACGTCAGAAAAGAGACCCAGTACTTC.

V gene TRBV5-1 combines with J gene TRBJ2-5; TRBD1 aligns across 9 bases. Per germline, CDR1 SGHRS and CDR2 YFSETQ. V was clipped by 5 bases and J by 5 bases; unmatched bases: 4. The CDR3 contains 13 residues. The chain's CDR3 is CASSTGGGETQYF. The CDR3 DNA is TGCGCCAGCAGTACAGGGGGCGGCGAGACCCAGTACTTC.

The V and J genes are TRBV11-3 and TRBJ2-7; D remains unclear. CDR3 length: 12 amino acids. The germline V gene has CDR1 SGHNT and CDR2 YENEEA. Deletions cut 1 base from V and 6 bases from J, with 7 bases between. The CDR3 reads CASSLGEGEQYF. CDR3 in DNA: TGTGCCAGCAGCTTAGGGGAAGGCGAGCAGTACTTC.

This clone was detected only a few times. CDR3 coding DNA: TGTGCCAGCAGCTTAGAGGGGACTAGCGGGAGGTTCAACAATGAGCAGTTCTTC. Translated: CASSLEGTSGRFNNEQFF. The chain recombines TRBV7-2 with TRBJ2-1; 15 bases line up with TRBD2. The germline CDR1 and CDR2 sequences are SGHTA and FQGNSA. J lost 5 bases, V lost 1 base, and 6 bases had no gene match. The CDR3 spans 18 residues. Based on the CDR3 plus reference TRBV7-2 and TRBJ2-1, the full variable domain is GAGVSQSPSNKVTEKGKDVELRCDPISGHTALYWYRQSLGQGLEFLIYFQGNSAPDKSGLPSDRFSAERTGGSVSTLTIQRTQQEDSAVYLCASSLEGTSGRFNNEQFFGPGTRLTVL.

The CDR3 loop is CSVGWGSGTEAFF. The CDR3 DNA sequence: TGCAGCGTTGGATGGGGGTCGGGAACTGAAGCTTTCTTT. This chain connects TRBV29-1 to TRBJ1-1, with D possibly being TRBD1 (5 bases). Germline V gene lookup returns CDR1 SQVTM and CDR2 ANQGSEA. Trimming removed 4 bases from V and 5 bases from J, with 14 bases in between. The CDR3 spans 13 residues. Complete variable domain (other parts from reference TRBV29-1 and TRBJ1-1): SAVISQKPSRDICQRGTSLTIQCQVDSQVTMMFWYRQQPGQSLTLIATANQGSEATYESGFVIDKFPISRPNLTFSTLTVSNMSPEDSSIYLCSVGWGSGTEAFFGQGTRLTVV.

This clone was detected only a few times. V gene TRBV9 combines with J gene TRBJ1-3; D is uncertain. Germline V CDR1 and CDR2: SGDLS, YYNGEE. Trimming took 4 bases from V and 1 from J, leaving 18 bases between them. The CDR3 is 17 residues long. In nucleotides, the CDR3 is TGTGCCAGCAGCCCTATTCCGGGCCTCCTATCTGGAAACACCATATATTTT. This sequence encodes CASSPIPGLLSGNTIYF.

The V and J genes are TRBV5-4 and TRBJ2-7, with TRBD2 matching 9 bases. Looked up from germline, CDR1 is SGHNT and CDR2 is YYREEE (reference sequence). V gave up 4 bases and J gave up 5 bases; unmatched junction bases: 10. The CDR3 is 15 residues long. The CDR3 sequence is CASSPSAGGPHEQYF. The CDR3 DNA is TGTGCCAGCAGCCCCTCGGCGGGAGGGCCCCACGAGCAGTACTTC.

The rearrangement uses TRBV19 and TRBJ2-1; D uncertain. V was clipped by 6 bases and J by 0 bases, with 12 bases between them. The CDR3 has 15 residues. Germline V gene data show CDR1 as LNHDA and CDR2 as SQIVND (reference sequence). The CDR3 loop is CASSEARSSYNEQFF. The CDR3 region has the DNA TGTGCCAGTAGCGAGGCCAGGAGCTCCTACAATGAGCAGTTCTTC.

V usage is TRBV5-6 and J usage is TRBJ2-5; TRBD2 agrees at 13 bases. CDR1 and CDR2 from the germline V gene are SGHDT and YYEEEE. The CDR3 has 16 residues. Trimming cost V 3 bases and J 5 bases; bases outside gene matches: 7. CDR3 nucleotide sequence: TGTGCCAGCAGCTCACTAGCGGGAGGGCATGGGGAGACCCAGTACTTC. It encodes CASSSLAGGHGETQYF.

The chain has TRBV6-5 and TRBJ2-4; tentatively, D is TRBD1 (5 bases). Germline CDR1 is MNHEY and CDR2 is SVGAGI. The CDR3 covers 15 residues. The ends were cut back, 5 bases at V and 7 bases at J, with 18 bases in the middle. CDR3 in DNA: TGTGCCAGCAGTAAAAAACAGGTTATGAGCAACATTCAGTACTTC. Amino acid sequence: CASSKKQVMSNIQYF.

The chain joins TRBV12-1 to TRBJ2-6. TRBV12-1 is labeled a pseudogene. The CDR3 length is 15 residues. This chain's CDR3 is CASSFGFFGANVLTF. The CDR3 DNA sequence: TGTGCCAGCAGCTTTGGCTTCTTTGGGGCCAACGTCCTGACTTTC.